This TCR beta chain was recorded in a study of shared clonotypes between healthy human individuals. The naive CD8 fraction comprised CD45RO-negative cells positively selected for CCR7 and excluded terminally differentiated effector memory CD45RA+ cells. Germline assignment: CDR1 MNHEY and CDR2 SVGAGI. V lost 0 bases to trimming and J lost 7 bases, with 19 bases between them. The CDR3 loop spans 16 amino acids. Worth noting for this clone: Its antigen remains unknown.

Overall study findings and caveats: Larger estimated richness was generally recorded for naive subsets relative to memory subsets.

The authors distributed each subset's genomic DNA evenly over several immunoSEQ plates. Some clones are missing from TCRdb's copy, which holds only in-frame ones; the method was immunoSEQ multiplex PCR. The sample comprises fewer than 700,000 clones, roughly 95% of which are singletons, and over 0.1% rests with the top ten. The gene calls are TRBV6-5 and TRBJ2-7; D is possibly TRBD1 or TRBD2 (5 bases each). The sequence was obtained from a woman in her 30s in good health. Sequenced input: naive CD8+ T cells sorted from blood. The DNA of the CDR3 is TGTGCCAGCAGTTACTCTACCGGGACCACCGATCAAGAGCAGTACTTC. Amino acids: CASSYSTGTTDQEQYF.